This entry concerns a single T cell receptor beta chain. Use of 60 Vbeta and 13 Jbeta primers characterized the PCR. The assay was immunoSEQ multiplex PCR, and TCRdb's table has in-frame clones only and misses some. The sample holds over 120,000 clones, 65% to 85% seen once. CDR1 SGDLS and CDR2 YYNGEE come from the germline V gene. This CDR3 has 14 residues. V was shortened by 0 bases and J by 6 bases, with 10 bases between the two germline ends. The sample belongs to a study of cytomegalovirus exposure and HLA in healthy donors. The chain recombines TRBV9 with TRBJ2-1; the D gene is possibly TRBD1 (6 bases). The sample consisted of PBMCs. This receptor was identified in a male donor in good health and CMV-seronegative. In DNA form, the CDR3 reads TGTGCCAGCAGCGTAGCGGACAGATTCAATGAGCAGTTCTTC. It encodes CASSVADRFNEQFF.